This is a list of T cell receptor beta chains from one sample in a study of T cells in localized non-small cell lung cancer. Data came from immunoSEQ multiplex PCR; TCRdb stores just in-frame clones and leaves some out. The data show about 74,000 clones, around 85% seen once. The source was peripheral blood, collected before any cancer treatment. These TCRs come from a female donor aged 60 or older with stage I lung adenocarcinoma. The CDR3 runs from the conserved cysteine through the conserved F or W. A D gene is named only where the DNA matches it firmly. Clone size, where shown, is once, few, many, or a class for clones that have expanded.

V gene	D gene	clone size	J gene	CDR3 DNA	CDR3 protein
TRBV6-5	TRBD1	.	TRBJ1-1	TGTGCCAGCAGTTACCAGGGGGCGCCTAGTGAAGCTTTCTTT	CASSYQGAPSEAFF
TRBV27	TRBD1	once	TRBJ2-1	TGTGCCAGCACCCCGCCCCGTAGGGGGACAGGGAAGGTCAATGAGCAGTTCTTC	CASTPPRRGTGKVNEQFF
TRBV9	TRBD2	.	TRBJ2-1	TGTGCCAGCAGCGTAGGGACTAGCGGGAGTGAGCAGTTCTTC	CASSVGTSGSEQFF
TRBV5-1	.	.	TRBJ2-7	TGCGCCAGCAGCTTCGCGTCAGGGAATCGCTACGAGCAGTACTTC	CASSFASGNRYEQYF
TRBV9	.	.	TRBJ2-2	TGTGCCAGCAGCGCCCACGTTAACACCGGGGAGCTGTTTTTT	CASSAHVNTGELFF
TRBV7-9	.	.	TRBJ1-4	TGTGCCAGCAGCTTGGAAGGGAGGGGCGACGAAAAACTGTTTTTT	CASSLEGRGDEKLFF
TRBV5-4	TRBD1	few	TRBJ2-7	TGTGCCAGCAGCTCGGGACAGGGGGCAGTGAAGCAGTACTTC	CASSSGQGAVKQYF
TRBV7-3	.	few	TRBJ2-5	TGTGCCAGCAGCAGAGGGGCTGGGGAGACCCAGTACTTC	CASSRGAGETQYF
TRBV5-5	TRBD1	.	TRBJ1-1	TGTGCCAGCAGCTACGCAGGGGGGACTTTAATGAACACTGAAGCTTTCTTT	CASSYAGGTLMNTEAFF
TRBV4-3	.	.	TRBJ2-5	TGCGCCAGCAGCCAAGATCCGGGACCGCGTGAGACCCAGTACTTC	CASSQDPGPRETQYF
TRBV28	TRBD1	.	TRBJ2-7	TGTGCCAGCAGTTCTCGGACAGGGTCCCACGAGCAGTACTTC	CASSSRTGSHEQYF
TRBV27	TRBD2	.	TRBJ2-3	TGTGCCAGCAGTTTCGACAAGCGGGGGGGCGGTACGCAGTATTTT	CASSFDKRGGGTQYF
TRBV19	TRBD1	.	TRBJ2-1	TGTGCCAGTAGTGTGACAGGGGGATACAATGAGCAGTTCTTC	CASSVTGGYNEQFF
TRBV11-3	TRBD1	.	TRBJ2-7	TGTGCCAGCAGCTCCTGGGACAGGGCCGAGCAGTACTTC	CASSSWDRAEQYF
TRBV7-8	.	.	TRBJ2-7	TGTGCCAGCAGCTTAGCGACGGACCCATCAGTCTTCCGGCAGTACTTC	CASSLATDPSVFRQYF